This T cell receptor beta chain came from a study of blood T cells in healthy people across ages. Overall study context: Template-switching capture recovered about one barcoded beta molecule per two T cells.

Between the trimmed V and J ends, which lost 0 bases and 4 bases, there was a span of 16 bases. This CDR3 has 16 residues. Looked up from germline, CDR1 is LGHNA and CDR2 is YSLEER. There are a few counts of this clonotype. Its antigen is still unknown. Overall study findings and caveats: A roughly linear fall in TCR beta diversity per million T cells was seen with increasing age.

Using a J-beta primer mix together with a sample-barcoded 5' primer, a second PCR was run for about 6 to 11 cycles. Using its own MiXCR run on the 5' RACE reads, TCRdb lists one record per CDR3 protein. The sample holds some 550,000 distinct CDR3 sequences, 40% to 50% seen once. What was sequenced was blood. V is TRBV4-3 and J is TRBJ2-7; D may be TRBD2 (5 bases). The sequence derives from a man older than 75 in good health. CDR3 residues: CASSQDNRGVSYEQYF. In DNA, the CDR3 is TGCGCCAGCAGCCAAGATAACCGGGGAGTATCTTACGAGCAGTACTTC.